This T cell receptor (beta chain) was recovered during a study of cytomegalovirus exposure and HLA in healthy donors. Points from the study as a whole: The classifier reportedly diagnosed cytomegalovirus status with high specificity and sensitivity. The study designated about 160 TCR beta chains cytomegalovirus-associated. Rare TCR sequences predominated, though certain public TCRs were found in many donors. A later analysis found first-cohort TCR clusters tended to co-occur in the approximately 120 validation repertoires.

Using immunoSEQ multiplex PCR, the repertoire was profiled, and TCRdb retains in-frame clones only, with some absent. The repertoire has 170,000 or so clones, around 84% of them found once; the top ten carry about 15%. Concerning this clone: Its matching antigen is unknown.

Germline V gene lookup returns CDR1 MNHNS and CDR2 SASEGT. CDR3 size: 13 residues. The V end was cut by 4 bases, the J end by 4 bases, with 10 bases between. This chain joins TRBV6-1 and TRBJ1-1; D is perhaps TRBD1 (5 bases). This receptor was taken from a man between 18 and 29 years old in good health and CMV-seropositive. Sequencing input: PBMCs. The CDR3 nucleotides are TGTGCCAGCAGTGTTGGCGGGGGCACTGAAGCTTTCTTT. This sequence encodes CASSVGGGTEAFF.